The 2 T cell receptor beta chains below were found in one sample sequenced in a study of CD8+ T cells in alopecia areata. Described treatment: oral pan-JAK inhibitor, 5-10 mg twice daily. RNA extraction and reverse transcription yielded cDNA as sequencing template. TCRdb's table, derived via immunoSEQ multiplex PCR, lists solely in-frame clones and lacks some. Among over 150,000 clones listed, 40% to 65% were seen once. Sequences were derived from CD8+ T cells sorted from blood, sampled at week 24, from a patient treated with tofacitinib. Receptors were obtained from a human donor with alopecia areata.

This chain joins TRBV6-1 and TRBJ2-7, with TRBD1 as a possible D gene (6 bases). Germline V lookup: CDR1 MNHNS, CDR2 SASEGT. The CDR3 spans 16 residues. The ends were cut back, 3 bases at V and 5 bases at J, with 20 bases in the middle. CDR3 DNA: TGTGCCAGCAGTGACCCCGTCCGGCAGGGGATGGACGAGCAGTACTTC. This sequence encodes CASSDPVRQGMDEQYF.

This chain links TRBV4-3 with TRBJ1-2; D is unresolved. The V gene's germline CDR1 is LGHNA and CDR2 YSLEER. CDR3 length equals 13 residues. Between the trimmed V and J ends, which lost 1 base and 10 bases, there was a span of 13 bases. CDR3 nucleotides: TGCGCCAGCAGCCAAGGACGGTTCATGGACTACACCTTC. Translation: CASSQGRFMDYTF.